This T cell receptor beta chain comes out of a study of CD8+CD57+ T cells in acquired aplastic anemia. Genomic DNA served as template for TCR beta VDJ and CDR3 profiling. TCRdb ran MiXCR on the reads and lists one entry per CDR3 protein. The sample lists tens of thousands of distinct CDR3 sequences, around 76% occurring once. Germline V gene data show CDR1 as DFQATT and CDR2 as SNEGSKA (reference sequence). V lost 6 bases to trimming and J lost 5 bases, with 13 bases between them. The CDR3 is 12 residues long. The sequence came from a human donor in good health, serving as a control. Source material: sorted CD4+, CD8+, or CD8+CD57+ T cells (not recorded which) from PBMCs. V gene TRBV20-1 combines with J gene TRBJ1-1; possible D gene TRBD1, 5 bases. Here the CDR3 reads CSAAAGRTEAFF. In nucleotides, the CDR3 is TGCAGTGCGGCGGCAGGGCGAACTGAAGCTTTCTTT.